These 2 T cell receptor beta chains originate from one sample sequenced in a study of PD-1 blockade in classical Hodgkin lymphoma. The time point denotes: cycle 4 day 1 (C4D1), after around six weeks of nivolumab. Each patient experienced a relapse that followed autologous stem cell transplantation, and brentuximab vedotin exposure varied. Magnetic negative selection of thawed PBMCs was the method by which CD4+ T cells were purified. Sequenced by immunoSEQ multiplex PCR; TCRdb stores in-frame clones only, minus some. The repertoire includes 27,000 or so clones, more than 80% of them detected once, and about 2.4% sits in the top ten. This specimen was CD4+ T cells from blood, taken before the fourth cycle of nivolumab. The receptors derive from a human donor with classical Hodgkin lymphoma.

This clone was seen just once. The chain uses TRBV29-1 and TRBJ2-3; the D is unclear. CDR1 and CDR2 from the germline V gene are SQVTM and ANQGSEA. Between the trimmed V and J ends, which lost 2 bases and 9 bases, there was a span of 12 bases. This CDR3 has 12 residues. The CDR3 sequence: CSVEIGKTTQYF. DNA of the CDR3: TGCAGCGTTGAAATAGGAAAAACAACGCAGTATTTT.

For the CDR3, the DNA is TGTGCCAGTAGTATTTACTCGGCGAGTAATGAAAAACTGTTTTTT. Amino acid sequence: CASSIYSASNEKLFF. This sequence joins TRBV19 and TRBJ1-4; no firm D call. Trimming left V 3 bases short and J 4 bases short, with 12 bases between. There are 15 residues in the CDR3. CDR1 LNHDA and CDR2 SQIVND come from the germline V gene (reference sequence).